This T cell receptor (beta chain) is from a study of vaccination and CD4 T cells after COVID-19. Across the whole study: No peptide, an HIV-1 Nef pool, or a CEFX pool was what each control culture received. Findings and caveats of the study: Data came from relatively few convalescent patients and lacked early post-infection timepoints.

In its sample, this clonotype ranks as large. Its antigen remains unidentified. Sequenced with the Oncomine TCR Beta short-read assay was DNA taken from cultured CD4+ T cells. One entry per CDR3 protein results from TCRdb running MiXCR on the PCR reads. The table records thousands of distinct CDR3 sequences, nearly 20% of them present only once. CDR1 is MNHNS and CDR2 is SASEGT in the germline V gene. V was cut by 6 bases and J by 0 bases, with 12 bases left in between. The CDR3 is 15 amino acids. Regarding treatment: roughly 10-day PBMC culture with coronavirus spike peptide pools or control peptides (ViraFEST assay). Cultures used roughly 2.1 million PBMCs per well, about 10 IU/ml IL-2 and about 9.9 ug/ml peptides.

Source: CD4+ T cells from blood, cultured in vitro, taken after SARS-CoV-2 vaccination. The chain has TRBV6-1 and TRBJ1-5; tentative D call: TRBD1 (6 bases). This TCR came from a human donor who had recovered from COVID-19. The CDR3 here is CASRPTGTSNQPQHF. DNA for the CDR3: TGTGCCAGCAGGCCTACAGGGACTAGCAATCAGCCCCAGCATTTT.